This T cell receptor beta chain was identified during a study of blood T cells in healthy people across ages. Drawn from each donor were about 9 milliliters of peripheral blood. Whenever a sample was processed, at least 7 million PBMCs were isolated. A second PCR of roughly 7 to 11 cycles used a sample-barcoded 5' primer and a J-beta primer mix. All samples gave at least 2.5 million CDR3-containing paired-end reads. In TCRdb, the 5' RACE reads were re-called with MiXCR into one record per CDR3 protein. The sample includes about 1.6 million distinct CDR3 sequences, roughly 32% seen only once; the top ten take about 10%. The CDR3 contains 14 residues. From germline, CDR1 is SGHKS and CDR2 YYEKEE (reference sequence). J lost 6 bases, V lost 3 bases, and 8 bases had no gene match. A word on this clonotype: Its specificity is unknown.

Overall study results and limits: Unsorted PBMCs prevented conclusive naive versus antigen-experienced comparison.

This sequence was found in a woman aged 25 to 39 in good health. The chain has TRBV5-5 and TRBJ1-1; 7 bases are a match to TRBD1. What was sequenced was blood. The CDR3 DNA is TGTGCCAGCAGCTGGTATGATGACAGGGCTGAAGCTTTCTTT. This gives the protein CASSWYDDRAEAFF. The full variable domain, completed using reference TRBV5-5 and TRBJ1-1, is DAGVTQSPTHLIKTRGQQVTLRCSPISGHKSVSWYQQVLGQGPQFIFQYYEKEERGRGNFPDRFSARQFPNYSSELNVNALLLGDSALYLCASSWYDDRAEAFFGQGTRLTVV.